A single count supports the clone carrying this T cell receptor (beta chain). This sample is drawn from a study of T cell changes during pregnancy in multiple sclerosis. Trimming removed 5 bases from V and 6 bases from J; junction bases left unmatched: 9. Germline V gene data show CDR1 as SGHTA and CDR2 as FQGTGA. This CDR3 is 15 amino acids long. The repertoire was sequenced with immunoSEQ multiplex PCR; TCRdb's copy has only in-frame clones and lacks some. The table has 40,000 to 50,000 clones, approximately 94% seen once. The chain is built from TRBV7-3 and TRBJ2-1; 8 bases match TRBD2. The sequencing used CD8+ T cells from peripheral blood mononuclear cells, collected in the third trimester of pregnancy. This sequence was found in a female donor with multiple sclerosis, enrolled in a pregnancy study. In DNA, the CDR3 is TGTGCCAGCAGCAGTCCGGGAGGGCCTTCCAATGAGCAGTTCTTC. It encodes CASSSPGGPSNEQFF.